These T cell receptor beta chains were read from a single sample in a study of identical twins. TCRdb redid the calling of the 5' RACE reads with MiXCR, one entry per CDR3 protein. The sample contains some 790,000 distinct CDR3 sequences, 15% to 20% of which appear only once. This sample also belongs to another study, concerning T cells expressing NK-cell markers.

Sample: PBMCs. These receptors came from a woman aged 18-29 years in good health. Both conserved end residues are part of each CDR3. Fields, in order: D gene, J gene, CDR3 length, V gene, CDR3 protein. The D gene is left open where the match is weak.

>.|TRBJ1-1|12|TRBV5-1
CASSALNTEAFF
>.|TRBJ1-2|17|TRBV7-9
CASSPGGRDTINYGYTF
>TRBD2|TRBJ2-7|14|TRBV20-1
CSAREGGREYEQYF
>.|TRBJ1-4|15|TRBV12-3/TRBV12-4
CASSPRQPTNEKLFF
>.|TRBJ2-7|15|TRBV29-1
CSVEGYGTRVGEQYF
>.|TRBJ2-3|16|TRBV5-1
CASSLVVGPDTDTQYF
>.|TRBJ2-3|14|TRBV20-1
CSASFTGTRDTQYF
>.|TRBJ2-1|15|TRBV20-1
CSARPRGVTLDEQFF
>TRBD1|TRBJ2-7|13|TRBV6-1
CASTRQGRYEQYF
>TRBD2|TRBJ2-1|15|TRBV7-9
CASSIRTSGNSEQFF
>.|TRBJ2-1|14|TRBV4-3
CASSLRHSSYEQFF
>TRBD1|TRBJ2-3|19|TRBV12-3/TRBV12-4
CTSSSRPGTGFGPTDTQYF
>.|TRBJ2-7|11|TRBV29-1
CSAGPPREQYF
>.|TRBJ2-3|13|TRBV29-1
CSVGPPSTDTQYF
>.|TRBJ2-1|14|TRBV20-1
CSAREGGGYNEQFF
>TRBD2|TRBJ2-7|14|TRBV20-1
CSALGERETREQYF
>.|TRBJ2-1|15|TRBV5-6
CASTQAGRFTNEQFF
>TRBD2|TRBJ2-1|16|TRBV4-3
CASSHGTSGRGDEQFF
>.|TRBJ1-1|14|TRBV5-1
CASSSLTVETEAFF
>TRBD1|TRBJ2-6|20|TRBV27
CASSLSGTGQNLGGANVLTF
>.|TRBJ1-3|12|TRBV20-1
CSGQTAGNTIYF
>TRBD1|TRBJ1-1|16|TRBV6-1
CASSTGQGMGATEAFF
>TRBD2|TRBJ2-2|15|TRBV13
CASSPRLAHTGELFF
>.|TRBJ1-1|15|TRBV14
CASSQLGAPNTEAFF
>TRBD1|TRBJ2-1|14|TRBV20-1
CSANTGVLENEQFF
>TRBD2|TRBJ2-7|16|TRBV7-9
CASSLLAGMFSYEQYF
>.|TRBJ1-1|13|TRBV5-1
CASTQTGNTEAFF
>TRBD1|TRBJ2-6|15|TRBV3-1
CASCQGTGGANVLTF
>.|TRBJ2-5|13|TRBV9
CASSPSVDDTQYF
>.|TRBJ2-1|13|TRBV7-9
CASSQLAGDEQFF
>.|TRBJ1-2|16|TRBV12-3/TRBV12-4
CASSYSTYQANYGYTF
>TRBD1|TRBJ2-1|15|TRBV20-1
CSAVGIRDRGREQFF
>TRBD1|TRBJ2-7|12|TRBV3-1
CASSHGTGEQYF
>TRBD1|TRBJ1-4|13|TRBV12-3/TRBV12-4
CASSSTGYEKLFF
>.|TRBJ1-1|13|TRBV7-2
CASSLRQHTEAFF
>TRBD1|TRBJ2-7|14|TRBV20-1
CSARTGGESDEQYF
>.|TRBJ2-3|15|TRBV21-1
CASTRLASHTDTQYF
>TRBD2|TRBJ2-1|14|TRBV12-3/TRBV12-4
CASSFSSGNNEQFF
>.|TRBJ2-7|17|TRBV20-1
CCARDFRTAVSSYEQYF
>.|TRBJ2-7|12|TRBV10-1
CASSEGVSKQYF
>.|TRBJ2-5|13|TRBV25-1
CASSDQARGTQYF
>.|TRBJ2-3|15|TRBV21-1
CASSKAASSTDTQYF
>TRBD2|TRBJ2-3|15|TRBV20-1
CSARDLAGYTDTQYF
>.|TRBJ1-6|15|TRBV12-3/TRBV12-4
CASSPGPRMGGPLHF
>TRBD2|TRBJ2-1|17|TRBV7-2
CASSLTPTSGTYNEQFF
>.|TRBJ1-1|15|TRBV12-3/TRBV12-4
CASSPSGRGATEAFF
>.|TRBJ1-2|14|TRBV20-1
CSAPGGGLIYGYTF
>.|TRBJ1-3|15|TRBV15
CATSGAKSAGNTIYF
>.|TRBJ2-1|15|TRBV7-2
CASSLSRGNYNEQFF
>TRBD2|TRBJ2-1|14|TRBV27
CASRPGGTYNEQFF
>.|TRBJ2-7|14|TRBV3-1
CASSPRISSYEQYF
>.|TRBJ1-1|13|TRBV7-6
CASSPRIDTEAFF
>TRBD1|TRBJ2-5|20|TRBV11-1
CASSLWDQTRDRGIFETQYF